This T cell receptor beta chain is drawn from a study of blood T cell repertoires in COVID-19. About the study: The United States, Italy and Spain supplied acute and convalescent COVID-19 samples. T cells, B-cell-depleted T cells, or PBMCs provided the cDNA or gDNA that served as material.

The data were produced by immunoSEQ multiplex PCR, yet TCRdb's version contains in-frame clones alone and is incomplete. The table shows roughly 280,000 clones, with approximately 82% occurring only once. The receptor was derived from a man between 60 and 75 years old who had recovered from COVID-19. Material: peripheral blood.

The CDR3 is CASSRQGATEKLFF. The CDR3 DNA is TGTGCCAGCAGCAGACAGGGGGCGACTGAAAAACTGTTTTTT. The V call is TRBV7-9, the J call TRBJ1-4; 10 bases are shared with TRBD1. V was clipped by 5 bases and J by 7 bases; unmatched bases: 4. The V gene's germline CDR1 is SEHNR and CDR2 FQNEAQ (reference sequence). This CDR3 region has 14 residues. Complete variable domain (other parts from reference TRBV7-9 and TRBJ1-4): DTGVSQNPRHKITKRGQNVTFRCDPISEHNRLYWYRQTLGQGPEFLTYFQNEAQLEKSRLLSDRFSAERPKGSFSTLEIQRTEQGDSAMYLCASSRQGATEKLFFGSGTQLSVL.